This entry is about one T cell receptor (beta chain). The CDR3 covers 17 residues. The V end lost 2 bases, the J end lost 0 bases, and 13 bases lay between the germline ends. The germline V gene encodes CDR1 MDHEN and CDR2 SYDVKM. TCRdb's table, derived via immunoSEQ multiplex PCR, lists solely in-frame clones and lacks some. The table records roughly 200,000 clones, approximately 83% of them present only once. The sample is drawn from a study of blood T cell repertoires in COVID-19. At the level of the study: In each case, the material was cDNA or gDNA derived from T cells, B-cell-depleted T cells, or PBMCs.

The sequencing input was peripheral blood. The source of this sequence is a human donor with active or convalescent COVID-19. The donor label of this sample is uncertain. The gene calls are TRBV28 and TRBJ2-2; possible D gene TRBD2, 5 bases. The CDR3 region has the DNA TGTGCCAGCAGTTTAAACCCGGGGAACGCGAACACCGGGGAGCTGTTTTTT. It encodes CASSLNPGNANTGELFF.